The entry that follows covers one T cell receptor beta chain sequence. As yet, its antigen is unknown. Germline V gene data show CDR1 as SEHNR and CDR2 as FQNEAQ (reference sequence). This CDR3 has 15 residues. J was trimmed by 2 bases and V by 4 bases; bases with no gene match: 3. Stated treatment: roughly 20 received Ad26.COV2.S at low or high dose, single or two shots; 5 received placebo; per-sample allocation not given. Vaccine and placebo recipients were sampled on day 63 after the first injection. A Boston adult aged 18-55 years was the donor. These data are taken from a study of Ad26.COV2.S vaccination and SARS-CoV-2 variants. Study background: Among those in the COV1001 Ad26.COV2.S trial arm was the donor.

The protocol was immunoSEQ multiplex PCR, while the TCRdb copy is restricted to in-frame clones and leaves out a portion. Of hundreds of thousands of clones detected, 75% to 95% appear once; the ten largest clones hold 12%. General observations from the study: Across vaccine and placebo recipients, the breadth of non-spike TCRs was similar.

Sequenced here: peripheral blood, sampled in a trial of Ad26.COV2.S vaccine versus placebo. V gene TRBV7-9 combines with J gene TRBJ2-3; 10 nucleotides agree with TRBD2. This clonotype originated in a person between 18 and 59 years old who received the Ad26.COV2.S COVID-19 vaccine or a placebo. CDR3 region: CASSSLAGNTDTQYF. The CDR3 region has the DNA TGTGCCAGCAGCTCACTAGCGGGGAACACAGATACGCAGTATTTT.